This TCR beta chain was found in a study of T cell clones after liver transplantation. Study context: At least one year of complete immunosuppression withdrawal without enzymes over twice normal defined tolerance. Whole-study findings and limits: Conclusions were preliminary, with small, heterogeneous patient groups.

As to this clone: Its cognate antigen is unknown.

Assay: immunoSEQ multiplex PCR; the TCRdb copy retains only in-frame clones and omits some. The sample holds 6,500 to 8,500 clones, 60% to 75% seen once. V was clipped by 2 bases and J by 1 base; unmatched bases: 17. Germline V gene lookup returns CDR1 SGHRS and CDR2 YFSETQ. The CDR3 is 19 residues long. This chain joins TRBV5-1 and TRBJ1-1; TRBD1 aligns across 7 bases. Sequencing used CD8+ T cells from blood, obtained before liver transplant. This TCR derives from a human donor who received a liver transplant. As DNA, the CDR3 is TGCGCCAGCAGCTTCCGATCAAACTCACCAGGGGGAAAGAACACTGAAGCTTTCTTT. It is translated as CASSFRSNSPGGKNTEAFF. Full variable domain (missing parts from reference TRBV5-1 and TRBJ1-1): KAGVTQTPRYLIKTRGQQVTLSCSPISGHRSVSWYQQTPGQGLQFLFEYFSETQRNKGNFPGRFSGRQFSNSRSEMNVSTLELGDSALYLCASSFRSNSPGGKNTEAFFGQGTRLTVV.